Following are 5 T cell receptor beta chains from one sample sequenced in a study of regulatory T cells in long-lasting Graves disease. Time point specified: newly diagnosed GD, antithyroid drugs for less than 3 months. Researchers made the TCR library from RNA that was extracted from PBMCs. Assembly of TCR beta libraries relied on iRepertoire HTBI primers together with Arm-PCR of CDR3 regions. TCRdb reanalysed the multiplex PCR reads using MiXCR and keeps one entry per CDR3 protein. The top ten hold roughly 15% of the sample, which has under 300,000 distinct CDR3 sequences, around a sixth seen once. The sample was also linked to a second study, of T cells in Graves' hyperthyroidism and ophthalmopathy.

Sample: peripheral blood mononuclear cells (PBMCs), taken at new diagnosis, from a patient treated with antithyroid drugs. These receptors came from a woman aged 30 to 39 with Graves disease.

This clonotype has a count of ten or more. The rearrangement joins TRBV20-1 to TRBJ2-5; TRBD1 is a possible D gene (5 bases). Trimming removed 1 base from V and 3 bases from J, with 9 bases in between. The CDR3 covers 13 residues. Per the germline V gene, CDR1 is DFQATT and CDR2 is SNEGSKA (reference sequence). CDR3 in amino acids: CSARVPTEETQYF. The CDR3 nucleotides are TGCAGTGCTAGAGTCCCGACAGAAGAGACCCAGTACTTC.

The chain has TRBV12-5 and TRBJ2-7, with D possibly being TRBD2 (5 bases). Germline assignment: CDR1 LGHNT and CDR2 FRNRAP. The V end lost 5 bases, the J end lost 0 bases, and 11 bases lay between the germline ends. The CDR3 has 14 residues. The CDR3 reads CASGTSADSYEQYF. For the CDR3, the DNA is TGTGCTAGTGGTACTTCAGCGGACTCCTACGAGCAGTACTTC.

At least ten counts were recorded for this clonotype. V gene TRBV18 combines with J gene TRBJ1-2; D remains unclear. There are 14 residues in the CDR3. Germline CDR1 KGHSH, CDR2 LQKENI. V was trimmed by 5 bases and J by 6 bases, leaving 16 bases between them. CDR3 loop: CASSASISWNGYTF. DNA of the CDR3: TGTGCCAGCTCAGCTTCGATCAGCTGGAATGGCTACACCTTC.

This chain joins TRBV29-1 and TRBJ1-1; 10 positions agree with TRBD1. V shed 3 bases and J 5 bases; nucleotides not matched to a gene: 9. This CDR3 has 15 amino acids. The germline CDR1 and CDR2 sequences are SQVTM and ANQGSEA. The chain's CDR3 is CSVEMRQGAGTEAFF. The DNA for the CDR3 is TGCAGCGTTGAGATGCGACAGGGGGCGGGTACTGAAGCTTTCTTT.

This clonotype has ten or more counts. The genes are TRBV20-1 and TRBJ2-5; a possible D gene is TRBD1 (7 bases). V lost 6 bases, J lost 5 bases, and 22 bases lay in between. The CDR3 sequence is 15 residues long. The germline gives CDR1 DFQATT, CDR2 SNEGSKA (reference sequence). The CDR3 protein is CSAKGQGGMVETQYF. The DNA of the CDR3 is TGCAGTGCCAAAGGCCAGGGGGGAATGGTGGAGACCCAGTACTTC.